The next 6 T cell receptor beta chains were all read from a single sample in a study of cytomegalovirus exposure and HLA in healthy donors. The study ran its PCR with 60 Vbeta and 13 Jbeta primers. The data were produced by immunoSEQ multiplex PCR, yet TCRdb's version contains in-frame clones alone and is incomplete. Here the sample spans 140,000 to 150,000 clones, approximately 82% being singletons. Specimen: PBMCs. The receptor source for this set is a woman aged 60-75 years in good health and CMV-seropositive.

The chain has TRBV6-5 and TRBJ2-1; no clear D gene. Germline values: CDR1 MNHEY, CDR2 SVGAGI. V lost 0 bases to trimming and J lost 4 bases, with 10 bases between them. The CDR3 covers 15 residues. The CDR3 sequence is CASSYSNDKYNEQFF. The CDR3 nucleotides are TGTGCCAGCAGTTACTCTAACGACAAATACAATGAGCAGTTCTTC.

This clone appeared a few times. The rearrangement joins TRBV6-1 to TRBJ2-1; a weak D match, TRBD1 (6 bases). The CDR3 covers 11 residues. CDR1 is MNHNS, CDR2 SASEGT, per germline. Trimming shortened V by 5 bases and J by 9 bases, and 8 bases separated the two germline ends. The CDR3 here is CASSHRVEQFF. The DNA for the CDR3 is TGTGCCAGCAGTCACAGGGTTGAGCAGTTCTTC.

The chain has TRBV7-6 and TRBJ2-1; 8 nucleotides line up with TRBD2. The CDR3 has 13 residues. Germline V gene data show CDR1 as SGHVS and CDR2 as FNYEAQ. V shed 5 bases, J shed 9 bases, and the junction held 6 bases outside the gene matches. The CDR3 nucleotides read TGTGCCAGCAGCATGAGCGGGAGTAGTGAGCAGTTCTTC. This codes for CASSMSGSSEQFF.

This chain uses TRBV28 with TRBJ2-6, with 13 bases matching TRBD2. The CDR3 has 19 residues. After removal of 5 bases from V and 3 bases from J, the junction contained 10 bases not matched to a gene. Germline CDR1 MDHEN, CDR2 SYDVKM. The DNA for the CDR3 is TGTGCCAGCAGTCCCCGGACTAGCGGGAGAGGAGTTGGGGCCAACGTCCTGACTTTC. Amino acid sequence: CASSPRTSGRGVGANVLTF.

The chain is built from TRBV28 and TRBJ1-1, with TRBD1 matching 7 bases. V shed 7 bases, J shed 4 bases, and the junction held 15 bases outside the gene matches. Germline V gene sequence: CDR1 MDHEN, CDR2 SYDVKM. This CDR3 contains 16 residues. The CDR3 loop is CASTDRTGGSFTEAFF. The CDR3 DNA sequence: TGTGCCAGCACCGATAGGACAGGCGGAAGCTTCACTGAAGCTTTCTTT.

This clone was detected only once. The chain is built from TRBV19 and TRBJ2-3, with 7 nucleotides matching TRBD2. V shed 0 bases and J 1 base; nucleotides not matched to a gene: 4. Germline V gene sequence: CDR1 LNHDA, CDR2 SQIVND (reference sequence). The CDR3 contains 16 residues. CDR3 sequence reads: CASSIDRLAGTDTQYF. The CDR3 coding sequence is TGTGCCAGTAGTATAGATCGCCTAGCGGGCACAGATACGCAGTATTTT.